This is a list of T cell receptor beta chains from one sample in a study of T cell changes during pregnancy in multiple sclerosis. The repertoire was sequenced with immunoSEQ multiplex PCR; TCRdb's copy has only in-frame clones and lacks some. The sample has about 80,000 clones; about 94% are singletons. Material: peripheral blood, obtained in the third trimester of pregnancy. These receptor sequences come from a female donor with multiple sclerosis, enrolled in a pregnancy study. Each CDR3 is given with its conserved first and last residue. Fields, in order: CDR3 protein, CDR3 DNA, J gene, V gene, D gene, clone size. D genes are given only for firm matches. The size field is filled for only some rows; it gives once, few, many or a size class.

CDR3: CASSLQGNYGYTF
DNA: TGTGCCAGCAGCTTGCAGGGTAACTATGGCTACACCTTC
J: TRBJ1-2
V: TRBV5-4
D: .
size: .

CDR3: CASRARGSTEAFF
DNA: TGTGCCAGCAGGGCCAGGGGGAGCACTGAAGCTTTCTTT
J: TRBJ1-1
V: TRBV2
D: TRBD1
size: .

CDR3: CASVRGTEAFF
DNA: TGTGCCAGCGTCAGGGGGACTGAAGCTTTCTTT
J: TRBJ1-1
V: TRBV19
D: TRBD1
size: .

CDR3: CASSFSRQKGEQYF
DNA: TGTGCCAGCAGCTTTTCCCGCCAAAAGGGGGAGCAGTACTTC
J: TRBJ2-7
V: TRBV7-8
D: .
size: .

CDR3: CASSPSGFGANVLTF
DNA: TGTGCCAGCAGCCCCTCCGGTTTTGGGGCCAACGTCCTGACTTTC
J: TRBJ2-6
V: TRBV5-4
D: .
size: .

CDR3: CASTPQMNTEAFF
DNA: TGCGCCAGCACGCCACAGATGAACACTGAAGCTTTCTTT
J: TRBJ1-1
V: TRBV5-1
D: .
size: .

CDR3: CASSPRGQSSYEQYF
DNA: TGTGCCAGCTCACCACGAGGACAGTCTTCCTACGAGCAGTACTTC
J: TRBJ2-7
V: TRBV18
D: .
size: .

CDR3: CASAYPGDTEAFF
DNA: TGTGCCAGCGCCTACCCGGGGGACACTGAAGCTTTCTTT
J: TRBJ1-1
V: TRBV27
D: .
size: .

CDR3: CASSQEGVLQYEQYF
DNA: TGCGCCAGCAGCCAAGAGGGAGTGTTACAGTACGAGCAGTACTTC
J: TRBJ2-7
V: TRBV4-1
D: .
size: .

CDR3: CASSPLAGGLHTSYNEQFF
DNA: TGCGCCAGCAGCCCGCTAGCGGGGGGGCTACATACGTCCTACAATGAGCAGTTCTTC
J: TRBJ2-1
V: TRBV5-1
D: TRBD2
size: .

CDR3: CASSSIVPTSGGRADTQYF
DNA: TGTGCCAGCAGCTCGATCGTCCCGACTAGCGGGGGGAGGGCAGATACGCAGTATTTT
J: TRBJ2-3
V: TRBV7-3
D: TRBD2
size: .

CDR3: CASSEPGLGTGYTF
DNA: TGTGCCAGCAGTGAACCGGGACTAGGCACTGGCTACACCTTC
J: TRBJ1-2
V: TRBV6-4
D: .
size: once

CDR3: CATSREWDRGLDNYGYTF
DNA: TGTGCCACCAGCAGAGAATGGGACAGGGGGTTGGATAACTATGGCTACACCTTC
J: TRBJ1-2
V: TRBV15
D: TRBD1
size: .

CDR3: CAWSPGVYGVGETQYF
DNA: TGTGCCTGGAGCCCCGGAGTGTACGGGGTCGGAGAGACCCAGTACTTC
J: TRBJ2-5
V: TRBV30
D: .
size: .

CDR3: CASSIGGAGETQYF
DNA: TGCGCCAGCAGCATCGGGGGGGCCGGAGAGACCCAGTACTTC
J: TRBJ2-5
V: TRBV4-1
D: TRBD2
size: .

CDR3: CASSEAARALLNLYNSPLHF
DNA: TGTGCCAGCAGTGAAGCGGCCAGGGCCCTACTCAACCTCTATAATTCACCCCTCCACTTT
J: TRBJ1-6
V: TRBV2
D: .
size: .

CDR3: CAWSIANRELFF
DNA: TGTGCCTGGAGTATCGCGAACCGGGAGCTGTTTTTT
J: TRBJ2-2
V: TRBV30
D: .
size: .

CDR3: CASSETGAYQETQYF
DNA: TGCGCCAGCAGTGAGACCGGAGCGTACCAAGAGACCCAGTACTTC
J: TRBJ2-5
V: TRBV10-2
D: .
size: .

CDR3: CAISRDRGIGSEAFF
DNA: TGTGCCATCAGTCGGGACAGGGGAATAGGCTCTGAAGCTTTCTTT
J: TRBJ1-1
V: TRBV10-3
D: TRBD1
size: .

CDR3: CATGGGAGGTDTQYF
DNA: TGTGCCACCGGGGGCGGGGCGGGGGGGACAGATACGCAGTATTTT
J: TRBJ2-3
V: TRBV15
D: TRBD2
size: .

CDR3: CASSFRGGFNNEQFF
DNA: TGTGCCAGCAGTTTTCGGGGGGGGTTTAACAATGAGCAGTTCTTC
J: TRBJ2-1
V: TRBV6-5
D: TRBD2
size: .

CDR3: CAWSVRLGQENIQYF
DNA: TGTGCCTGGAGTGTACGCTTGGGTCAGGAAAACATTCAGTACTTC
J: TRBJ2-4
V: TRBV30
D: .
size: .

CDR3: CASSEGPGADSPLHF
DNA: TGTGCCAGCAGTGAAGGCCCAGGGGCGGATTCACCCCTCCACTTT
J: TRBJ1-6
V: TRBV6-1
D: .
size: .

CDR3: CASGKTAKNPNYGYTF
DNA: TGTGCCAGCGGAAAAACAGCCAAGAACCCTAACTATGGCTACACCTTC
J: TRBJ1-2
V: TRBV9
D: .
size: .

CDR3: CASKQGVAFF
DNA: TGTGCCAGTAAACAGGGGGTAGCTTTCTTT
J: TRBJ1-1
V: TRBV19
D: TRBD1
size: once

CDR3: CASSLSLNHEKLFF
DNA: TGTGCCAGCAGCTTAAGCCTGAATCATGAAAAACTGTTTTTT
J: TRBJ1-4
V: TRBV7-2
D: .
size: .

CDR3: CASSPRDSYEQYF
DNA: TGCGCCAGCAGCCCCCGGGACAGCTACGAGCAGTACTTC
J: TRBJ2-7
V: TRBV4-1
D: TRBD1
size: .

CDR3: CATSRGGGLAGTDTQYF
DNA: TGTGCCACCAGCAGAGGGGGGGGGCTAGCGGGCACAGATACGCAGTATTTT
J: TRBJ2-3
V: TRBV15
D: .
size: .

CDR3: CATSRDRGGVYGYTF
DNA: TGTGCCACCAGCAGAGATCGGGGGGGGGTCTATGGCTACACCTTC
J: TRBJ1-2
V: TRBV15
D: .
size: once

CDR3: CASSEVRLGYNEQFF
DNA: TGTGCCAGCAGTGAAGTCCGACTAGGGTACAATGAGCAGTTCTTC
J: TRBJ2-1
V: TRBV6-1
D: .
size: .

CDR3: CASSFDRDNRYTF
DNA: TGTGCCAGCAGCTTTGACAGGGACAATCGCTACACCTTC
J: TRBJ1-2
V: TRBV7-9
D: TRBD1
size: .

CDR3: CASSYSTRVSGYTF
DNA: TGTGCCAGCAGTTACTCGACCAGGGTCAGCGGCTACACCTTC
J: TRBJ1-2
V: TRBV6-5
D: .
size: .

CDR3: CSVGGGQGQPQHF
DNA: TGCAGCGTTGGCGGAGGGCAGGGTCAGCCCCAGCATTTT
J: TRBJ1-5
V: TRBV29-1
D: .
size: .

CDR3: CASSFGGGIYNEQFF
DNA: TGTGCCAGCAGCTTCGGCGGGGGGATCTACAATGAGCAGTTCTTC
J: TRBJ2-1
V: TRBV5-4
D: TRBD2
size: once

CDR3: CASSLAMSPYEQYF
DNA: TGTGCCAGCAGTTTAGCCATGAGTCCCTACGAGCAGTACTTC
J: TRBJ2-7
V: TRBV27
D: .
size: .

CDR3: CAWSAGGGGYEQYF
DNA: TGTGCCTGGAGTGCGGGCGGGGGAGGTTACGAGCAGTACTTC
J: TRBJ2-7
V: TRBV30
D: TRBD2
size: .

CDR3: CASGPGKSSTNEKLFF
DNA: TGTGCCAGCGGACCCGGGAAATCCTCAACTAATGAAAAACTGTTTTTT
J: TRBJ1-4
V: TRBV7-9
D: .
size: once

CDR3: CASRLLGRGNTEAFF
DNA: TGTGCCAGCAGACTTTTGGGCAGGGGGAACACTGAAGCTTTCTTT
J: TRBJ1-1
V: TRBV6-6
D: .
size: .

CDR3: CASSPTTGTGNTEAFF
DNA: TGTGCCAGCTCACCGACAACCGGGACAGGGAACACTGAAGCTTTCTTT
J: TRBJ1-1
V: TRBV18
D: TRBD1
size: .

CDR3: CASGGQGSGPQHF
DNA: TGTGCCAGTGGTGGACAGGGCTCCGGGCCCCAGCATTTT
J: TRBJ1-5
V: TRBV19
D: TRBD1
size: .

CDR3: CASSPTGSGDQPQHF
DNA: TGTGCCAGCAGCCCGACAGGGTCCGGGGATCAGCCCCAGCATTTT
J: TRBJ1-5
V: TRBV7-9
D: TRBD1
size: .

CDR3: CASSPLGGANYGYTF
DNA: TGTGCCAGCAGCCCCCTGGGGGGAGCTAACTATGGCTACACCTTC
J: TRBJ1-2
V: TRBV7-3
D: .
size: .

CDR3: CASSTGTGTLNTEAFF
DNA: TGTGCCAGTAGTACCGGGACAGGGACACTTAACACTGAAGCTTTCTTT
J: TRBJ1-1
V: TRBV19
D: TRBD1
size: once

CDR3: CASSGGTLPGNTIYF
DNA: TGTGCCAGCAGCGGGGGGACTTTACCTGGAAACACCATATATTTT
J: TRBJ1-3
V: TRBV9
D: .
size: .

CDR3: CARGQGDSGYTF
DNA: TGTGCCAGGGGACAGGGGGACTCCGGCTACACCTTC
J: TRBJ1-2
V: TRBV11-3
D: TRBD1
size: .

CDR3: CASSAPSLAGEYNEQFF
DNA: TGTGCCAGCAGCGCACCCTCACTAGCGGGGGAGTACAATGAGCAGTTCTTC
J: TRBJ2-1
V: TRBV9
D: TRBD2
size: once

CDR3: CASSEGDSLNEKLFF
DNA: TGTGCCAGCAGTGAAGGGGACAGCCTTAATGAAAAACTGTTTTTT
J: TRBJ1-4
V: TRBV2
D: TRBD1
size: .

CDR3: CASSWGLRGEVTDTQYF
DNA: TGCGCCAGCAGCTGGGGCCTCAGGGGAGAAGTCACAGATACGCAGTATTTT
J: TRBJ2-3
V: TRBV5-1
D: .
size: .

CDR3: CASSSPGVGANEKLFF
DNA: TGTGCCAGCAGTTCGCCGGGTGTAGGGGCTAATGAAAAACTGTTTTTT
J: TRBJ1-4
V: TRBV28
D: .
size: .

CDR3: CASSPGQLYEQYF
DNA: TGTGCCAGCTCACCGGGACAACTCTACGAGCAGTACTTC
J: TRBJ2-7
V: TRBV18
D: .
size: .

CDR3: CASSLALASMDETQYF
DNA: TGTGCCAGCAGCTTAGCGCTGGCTAGCATGGATGAGACCCAGTACTTC
J: TRBJ2-5
V: TRBV7-8
D: .
size: .

CDR3: CASSPTPGQGSEQYF
DNA: TGTGCCAGCTCCCCCACCCCGGGACAGGGGTCCGAGCAGTACTTC
J: TRBJ2-7
V: TRBV18
D: TRBD1
size: .

CDR3: CASSQDGTSGGFGDTQYF
DNA: TGTGCCAGCAGCCAAGATGGGACTAGCGGGGGGTTCGGAGATACGCAGTATTTT
J: TRBJ2-3
V: TRBV4-2
D: TRBD2
size: .

CDR3: CASSPDRTSGGDTQYF
DNA: TGTGCCAGCAGCCCAGACCGGACTAGCGGGGGGGATACGCAGTATTTT
J: TRBJ2-3
V: TRBV11-1
D: TRBD2
size: .